These T cell receptor beta chains were read from a single sample in a study of blood T cell repertoires in COVID-19. Using immunoSEQ multiplex PCR, the repertoire was profiled, and TCRdb retains in-frame clones only, with some absent. This repertoire shows about 66,000 clones, about 86% found once; its top ten account for 6.9%. The material sequenced was peripheral blood. Source of these receptors: a man aged 45 to 65 with active COVID-19. CDR3s include the opening cysteine and the closing phenylalanine or tryptophan. The D gene is left open where the match is weak. The size field is filled for only some rows; it gives once, few, many or a size class.

d_call: -; cdr3_length: 15; j_call: TRBJ2-2; v_call: TRBV3-1/TRBV3-2; clone_size: -; cdr3_nt: TGTGCCAGCAGCCAAGGAGTGTTGAACACCGGGGAGCTGTTTTTT; cdr3_aa: CASSQGVLNTGELFF
d_call: -; cdr3_length: 14; j_call: TRBJ2-3; v_call: TRBV5-1; clone_size: -; cdr3_nt: TGCGCCAGCACTCCGGGAGCCAACACAGATACGCAGTATTTT; cdr3_aa: CASTPGANTDTQYF
d_call: TRBD1; cdr3_length: 15; j_call: TRBJ1-1; v_call: TRBV9; clone_size: -; cdr3_nt: TGTGCCAGCAGCGAGATTGACAGGGCTAACACTGAAGCTTTCTTT; cdr3_aa: CASSEIDRANTEAFF
d_call: -; cdr3_length: 13; j_call: TRBJ1-1; v_call: TRBV24-1; clone_size: -; cdr3_nt: TGTGCCACCAGCTCCTCCTTTAACACTGAAGCTTTCTTT; cdr3_aa: CATSSSFNTEAFF
d_call: TRBD2; cdr3_length: 16; j_call: TRBJ2-1; v_call: TRBV6-5; clone_size: -; cdr3_nt: TGTGCCAGCAGTTACGGCCGGACTAGCGGGAGAGGTGAGCAGTTCTTC; cdr3_aa: CASSYGRTSGRGEQFF
d_call: TRBD1; cdr3_length: 14; j_call: TRBJ2-3; v_call: TRBV4-1; clone_size: -; cdr3_nt: TGCGCCAGCAGCCAGACAGGGTCCACAGATACGCAGTATTTT; cdr3_aa: CASSQTGSTDTQYF
d_call: -; cdr3_length: 15; j_call: TRBJ1-5; v_call: TRBV7-9; clone_size: -; cdr3_nt: TGTGCCAGCAGCCCCGACACTTATAGCAATCAGCCCCAGCATTTT; cdr3_aa: CASSPDTYSNQPQHF
d_call: -; cdr3_length: 12; j_call: TRBJ1-2; v_call: TRBV18; clone_size: -; cdr3_nt: TGTGCCAGCTCACCTGAGCGGGATGGCTACACCTTC; cdr3_aa: CASSPERDGYTF
d_call: -; cdr3_length: 14; j_call: TRBJ2-1; v_call: TRBV6-4; clone_size: -; cdr3_nt: TGTGCCAGCAGTGACTCCCCGGGGTACAATGAGCAGTTCTTC; cdr3_aa: CASSDSPGYNEQFF
d_call: -; cdr3_length: 13; j_call: TRBJ1-1; v_call: TRBV7-8; clone_size: -; cdr3_nt: TGTGCCAGCAGCTTACAGGAGAACACTGAAGCTTTCTTT; cdr3_aa: CASSLQENTEAFF
d_call: TRBD1; cdr3_length: 14; j_call: TRBJ2-2; v_call: TRBV5-6; clone_size: -; cdr3_nt: TGTGCCAGCAGCACAAAGGGGGCGGGCGGGGAGCTGTTTTTT; cdr3_aa: CASSTKGAGGELFF
d_call: TRBD2; cdr3_length: 15; j_call: TRBJ2-1; v_call: TRBV5-1; clone_size: -; cdr3_nt: TGCGCCAGCAGCTTAAGCCTAGCGGGACTCAATGAGCAGTTCTTC; cdr3_aa: CASSLSLAGLNEQFF
d_call: -; cdr3_length: 13; j_call: TRBJ2-7; v_call: TRBV11-2; clone_size: -; cdr3_nt: TGTGCCAGCAGCGTGCCCGTGACAGCCGAGCAGTACTTC; cdr3_aa: CASSVPVTAEQYF
d_call: -; cdr3_length: 15; j_call: TRBJ1-1; v_call: TRBV5-4; clone_size: once; cdr3_nt: TGTGCCAGCAGCTTGGTCGCCAGGGGCGACACTGAAGCTTTCTTT; cdr3_aa: CASSLVARGDTEAFF
d_call: TRBD2; cdr3_length: 15; j_call: TRBJ2-2; v_call: TRBV2; clone_size: -; cdr3_nt: TGTGCCAGGGGTAGCGGGAGGTCGAACACCGGGGAGCTGTTTTTT; cdr3_aa: CARGSGRSNTGELFF
d_call: TRBD1; cdr3_length: 15; j_call: TRBJ1-1; v_call: TRBV19; clone_size: -; cdr3_nt: TGTGCCAGTAGCCTTGGACAGGGGATGAACACTGAAGCTTTCTTT; cdr3_aa: CASSLGQGMNTEAFF